The rows below give T cell receptor beta chains drawn from one sample of a study of shared clonotypes between healthy human individuals. Repertoires were generated with immunoSEQ multiplex PCR, while TCRdb's copy carries only in-frame clones and drops some. This table holds 2,500,000 or so clones, approximately 92% found once. Sample: naive CD4+ T cells sorted from blood. These receptors all come from a man between 18 and 29 years old in good health. Each CDR3 is given with its conserved first and last residue. A D gene is named only where the DNA matches it firmly. Size is stated for part of the rows, as once, few or many counts, or as a class when the clone is expanded.

v_call: TRBV2; clone_size: -; j_call: TRBJ1-4; d_call: TRBD1; cdr3_length: 15; cdr3_aa: CASSLQGAGREKLFF; cdr3_nt: TGTGCCAGCAGTCTTCAGGGGGCCGGTCGTGAAAAACTGTTTTTT
v_call: TRBV5-5; clone_size: -; j_call: TRBJ1-1; d_call: -; cdr3_length: 13; cdr3_aa: CASSWSQNTEAFF; cdr3_nt: TGTGCCAGCAGCTGGTCTCAGAACACTGAAGCTTTCTTT
v_call: TRBV9; clone_size: -; j_call: TRBJ1-6; d_call: -; cdr3_length: 14; cdr3_aa: CASSVTKENSPLHF; cdr3_nt: TGTGCCAGCAGCGTAACTAAGGAGAATTCACCCCTCCACTTT
v_call: TRBV18; clone_size: -; j_call: TRBJ2-7; d_call: TRBD1; cdr3_length: 15; cdr3_aa: CASSTPGQGIREQYF; cdr3_nt: TGTGCCAGCTCAACCCCGGGACAGGGGATTAGGGAGCAGTACTTC
v_call: TRBV5-6; clone_size: -; j_call: TRBJ2-1; d_call: -; cdr3_length: 16; cdr3_aa: CASSRGTGSSYNEQFF; cdr3_nt: TGTGCCAGCAGTCGAGGGACGGGCAGCTCCTACAATGAGCAGTTCTTC
v_call: TRBV5-1; clone_size: -; j_call: TRBJ2-2; d_call: -; cdr3_length: 17; cdr3_aa: CASSLPPGHFNTGELFF; cdr3_nt: TGCGCCAGCAGCCTTCCCCCGGGACACTTTAACACCGGGGAGCTGTTTTTT
v_call: TRBV11-2; clone_size: -; j_call: TRBJ2-7; d_call: -; cdr3_length: 15; cdr3_aa: CASSLVAGKAYEQYF; cdr3_nt: TGTGCCAGCAGCTTAGTAGCAGGGAAGGCCTACGAGCAGTACTTC
v_call: TRBV2; clone_size: -; j_call: TRBJ2-1; d_call: -; cdr3_length: 14; cdr3_aa: CASSDNGSPGEQFF; cdr3_nt: TGTGCCAGCAGTGACAACGGGTCGCCCGGTGAGCAGTTCTTC
v_call: TRBV5-1; clone_size: once; j_call: TRBJ2-1; d_call: TRBD2; cdr3_length: 13; cdr3_aa: CASSPWTSGEQFF; cdr3_nt: TGCGCCAGCAGCCCATGGACTAGCGGGGAGCAGTTCTTC
v_call: TRBV29-1; clone_size: few; j_call: TRBJ1-1; d_call: -; cdr3_length: 14; cdr3_aa: CSVEDWGEKAEAFF; cdr3_nt: TGCAGCGTTGAAGATTGGGGGGAGAAGGCTGAAGCTTTCTTT
v_call: TRBV9; clone_size: -; j_call: TRBJ1-6; d_call: -; cdr3_length: 14; cdr3_aa: CASSGEQGTVPLHF; cdr3_nt: TGTGCCAGCAGTGGGGAACAAGGGACGGTTCCCCTCCACTTT
v_call: TRBV5-1; clone_size: -; j_call: TRBJ1-2; d_call: -; cdr3_length: 13; cdr3_aa: CASSEDSLYGYTF; cdr3_nt: TGCGCCAGCAGCGAGGACTCCTTATATGGCTACACCTTC
v_call: TRBV5-1; clone_size: -; j_call: TRBJ2-7; d_call: TRBD1; cdr3_length: 19; cdr3_aa: CASSLGAGGAKSSSYEQYF; cdr3_nt: TGCGCCAGCAGCTTGGGGGCAGGGGGCGCAAAATCATCGTCGTACGAGCAGTACTTC
v_call: TRBV9; clone_size: -; j_call: TRBJ2-5; d_call: -; cdr3_length: 14; cdr3_aa: CASSVEGGRETQYF; cdr3_nt: TGTGCCAGCAGCGTAGAGGGGGGCCGGGAGACCCAGTACTTC
v_call: TRBV5-1; clone_size: -; j_call: TRBJ1-1; d_call: TRBD1; cdr3_length: 16; cdr3_aa: CASSLGQGEFGTEAFF; cdr3_nt: TGCGCCAGCAGCTTGGGGCAGGGGGAATTCGGGACTGAAGCTTTCTTT
v_call: TRBV21-1; clone_size: -; j_call: TRBJ2-1; d_call: -; cdr3_length: 17; cdr3_aa: CASSKPAPGQGRNEQFF; cdr3_nt: TGTGCCAGCAGCAAACCCGCACCGGGACAGGGGCGTAATGAGCAGTTCTTC
v_call: TRBV20-1; clone_size: once; j_call: TRBJ1-2; d_call: -; cdr3_length: 10; cdr3_aa: CSALRESYTF; cdr3_nt: TGCAGTGCCCTCAGAGAAAGCTACACCTTC
v_call: TRBV19; clone_size: -; j_call: TRBJ1-5; d_call: -; cdr3_length: 14; cdr3_aa: CASRGVVRDQPQHF; cdr3_nt: TGTGCCAGTAGGGGGGTGGTCCGGGATCAGCCCCAGCATTTT
v_call: TRBV25-1; clone_size: once; j_call: TRBJ1-2; d_call: -; cdr3_length: 13; cdr3_aa: CASSESRIDGYTF; cdr3_nt: TGTGCCAGCAGTGAATCCCGTATCGACGGCTACACCTTC
v_call: TRBV9; clone_size: -; j_call: TRBJ1-1; d_call: -; cdr3_length: 16; cdr3_aa: CASSVSSTAWVTEAFF; cdr3_nt: TGTGCCAGCAGCGTCTCCTCGACGGCGTGGGTCACTGAAGCTTTCTTT
v_call: TRBV7-9; clone_size: -; j_call: TRBJ1-4; d_call: -; cdr3_length: 14; cdr3_aa: CASSLAGGSEKLFF; cdr3_nt: TGTGCCAGCAGCTTAGCCGGGGGCAGTGAAAAACTGTTTTTT
v_call: TRBV19; clone_size: -; j_call: TRBJ2-7; d_call: TRBD2; cdr3_length: 14; cdr3_aa: CASSSTSGGYEQYF; cdr3_nt: TGTGCCAGTAGCTCGACTAGCGGCGGCTACGAGCAGTACTTC
v_call: TRBV29-1; clone_size: -; j_call: TRBJ2-1; d_call: TRBD2; cdr3_length: 16; cdr3_aa: CSVEGLAGLTYNEQFF; cdr3_nt: TGCAGCGTTGAGGGACTAGCGGGGCTGACCTACAATGAGCAGTTCTTC
v_call: TRBV6-6; clone_size: -; j_call: TRBJ2-2; d_call: TRBD1; cdr3_length: 14; cdr3_aa: CATRTGWDTGELFF; cdr3_nt: TGTGCCACCCGGACAGGGTGGGACACCGGGGAGCTGTTTTTT
v_call: TRBV6-1; clone_size: -; j_call: TRBJ2-3; d_call: -; cdr3_length: 11; cdr3_aa: CASSSTDTQYF; cdr3_nt: TGTGCCAGTTCTAGCACAGATACGCAGTATTTT
v_call: TRBV15; clone_size: -; j_call: TRBJ2-6; d_call: -; cdr3_length: 15; cdr3_aa: CATSSYGPGANVLTF; cdr3_nt: TGTGCCACCAGCAGCTATGGGCCTGGGGCCAACGTCCTGACTTTC
v_call: TRBV19; clone_size: -; j_call: TRBJ2-7; d_call: -; cdr3_length: 15; cdr3_aa: CASSIGRFGSYEQYF; cdr3_nt: TGTGCCAGTAGTATAGGACGATTCGGCTCCTACGAGCAGTACTTC
v_call: TRBV5-6; clone_size: -; j_call: TRBJ1-2; d_call: -; cdr3_length: 12; cdr3_aa: CASSLWQGGYTF; cdr3_nt: TGTGCCAGCAGCTTGTGGCAGGGGGGCTACACCTTC
v_call: TRBV27; clone_size: -; j_call: TRBJ1-2; d_call: -; cdr3_length: 14; cdr3_aa: CASSAPGSFYGYTF; cdr3_nt: TGTGCCAGCAGTGCCCCAGGGTCCTTCTATGGCTACACCTTC
v_call: TRBV6-5; clone_size: -; j_call: TRBJ1-5; d_call: -; cdr3_length: 14; cdr3_aa: CASSSRGGSQPQHF; cdr3_nt: TGTGCCAGCAGTTCCAGGGGTGGGAGTCAGCCCCAGCATTTT
v_call: TRBV5-5; clone_size: -; j_call: TRBJ1-4; d_call: -; cdr3_length: 16; cdr3_aa: CASSFQGGGGGEKLFF; cdr3_nt: TGTGCCAGCAGCTTCCAGGGAGGCGGGGGCGGTGAAAAACTGTTTTTT
v_call: TRBV6-6; clone_size: -; j_call: TRBJ1-5; d_call: -; cdr3_length: 13; cdr3_aa: CASSYYSNQPQHF; cdr3_nt: TGTGCCAGCAGTTATTATAGCAATCAGCCCCAGCATTTT
v_call: TRBV5-4; clone_size: once; j_call: TRBJ2-7; d_call: -; cdr3_length: 14; cdr3_aa: CASSLGQEGYEQYF; cdr3_nt: TGTGCCAGCAGCTTGGGACAAGAGGGCTACGAGCAGTACTTC
v_call: TRBV10-3; clone_size: -; j_call: TRBJ2-7; d_call: TRBD1; cdr3_length: 15; cdr3_aa: CAISAGTGGSYEQYF; cdr3_nt: TGTGCCATCAGTGCCGGGACAGGGGGCTCCTACGAGCAGTACTTC
v_call: TRBV28; clone_size: -; j_call: TRBJ1-2; d_call: -; cdr3_length: 14; cdr3_aa: CASIQAPAGYGYTF; cdr3_nt: TGTGCCAGCATCCAAGCCCCAGCAGGATATGGCTACACCTTC
v_call: TRBV6-5; clone_size: -; j_call: TRBJ1-5; d_call: -; cdr3_length: 12; cdr3_aa: CASSYSDQPQHF; cdr3_nt: TGTGCCAGCAGTTACAGTGATCAGCCCCAGCATTTT
v_call: TRBV6-1; clone_size: -; j_call: TRBJ1-5; d_call: TRBD1; cdr3_length: 17; cdr3_aa: CASSGITGGGSNQPQHF; cdr3_nt: TGTGCCAGCAGTGGAATTACAGGGGGAGGGAGCAATCAGCCCCAGCATTTT
v_call: TRBV5-7; clone_size: -; j_call: TRBJ2-7; d_call: -; cdr3_length: 16; cdr3_aa: CASSSEGSRGSYEQYF; cdr3_nt: TGTGCCAGCAGCTCCGAGGGAAGCAGGGGTTCCTACGAGCAGTACTTC
v_call: TRBV5-6; clone_size: -; j_call: TRBJ2-1; d_call: TRBD2; cdr3_length: 18; cdr3_aa: CASSLGLAGGATYNEQFF; cdr3_nt: TGTGCCAGCAGCTTGGGACTAGCGGGAGGGGCCACCTACAATGAGCAGTTCTTC
v_call: TRBV19; clone_size: -; j_call: TRBJ2-5; d_call: TRBD1; cdr3_length: 14; cdr3_aa: CASRETGAGETQYF; cdr3_nt: TGTGCCAGTCGGGAGACAGGGGCAGGGGAGACCCAGTACTTC
v_call: TRBV15; clone_size: -; j_call: TRBJ2-7; d_call: -; cdr3_length: 14; cdr3_aa: CATSREISGYEQYF; cdr3_nt: TGTGCCACCAGCAGAGAGATTTCTGGCTACGAGCAGTACTTC
v_call: TRBV6-1; clone_size: -; j_call: TRBJ1-6; d_call: -; cdr3_length: 11; cdr3_aa: CASNTGSPLHF; cdr3_nt: TGTGCCAGCAATACAGGTTCACCCCTCCACTTT
v_call: TRBV7-9; clone_size: -; j_call: TRBJ1-1; d_call: -; cdr3_length: 13; cdr3_aa: CASSFAQAAEAFF; cdr3_nt: TGTGCCAGCAGCTTCGCCCAGGCGGCTGAAGCTTTCTTT
v_call: TRBV10-3; clone_size: -; j_call: TRBJ2-7; d_call: TRBD1; cdr3_length: 13; cdr3_aa: CAISGGQPYEQYF; cdr3_nt: TGTGCCATCAGTGGGGGACAGCCATACGAGCAGTACTTC